The clone carrying this TCR beta chain has a handful of counts. Germline-derived CDR1 and CDR2 are SNHLY and FYNNEI. Deletions cut 5 bases from V and 4 bases from J, with 11 bases between. The length of the CDR3 is 13 residues. The data derive from a study of beta chain features in type 1 diabetes. Isolated RNA was reverse transcribed in full, so expressed TCRB transcripts were sequenced. Average reads for naive, central memory and regulatory T cell samples were about 3.7 million. Sequencing used immunoSEQ multiplex PCR; TCRdb keeps in-frame clones, though not all of them. The sample comprises some 400,000 clones, around 15% of which are singletons, and about 0.018% rests with the top ten.

This clonotype originated in a woman under 30 in good health. The chain carries TRBV2 and TRBJ2-5; no clear D gene. The sample was naive CD4+ T cells from blood. CDR3 amino acids: CASSSSRSETQYF. CDR3 nucleotide sequence: TGTGCCAGCAGTTCATCCCGGTCAGAGACCCAGTACTTC. Together with reference TRBV2 and TRBJ2-5, the CDR3 gives the full variable domain: EPEVTQTPSHQVTQMGQEVILRCVPISNHLYFYWYRQILGQKVEFLVSFYNNEISEKSEIFDDQFSVERPDGSNFTLKIRSTKLEDSAMYFCASSSSRSETQYFGPGTRLLVL.